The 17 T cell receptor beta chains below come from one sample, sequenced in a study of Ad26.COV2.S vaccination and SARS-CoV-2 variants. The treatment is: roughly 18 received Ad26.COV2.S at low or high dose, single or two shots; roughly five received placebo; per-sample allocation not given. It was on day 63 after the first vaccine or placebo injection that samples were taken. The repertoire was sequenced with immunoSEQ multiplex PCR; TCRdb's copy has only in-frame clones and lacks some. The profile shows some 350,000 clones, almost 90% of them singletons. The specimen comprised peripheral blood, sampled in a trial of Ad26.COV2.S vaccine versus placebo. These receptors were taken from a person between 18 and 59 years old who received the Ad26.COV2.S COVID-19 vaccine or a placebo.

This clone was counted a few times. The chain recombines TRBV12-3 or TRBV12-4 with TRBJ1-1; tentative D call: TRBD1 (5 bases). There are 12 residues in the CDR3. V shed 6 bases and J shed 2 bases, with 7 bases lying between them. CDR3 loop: CASRGPNTEAFF. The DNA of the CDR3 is TGTGCCAGCAGGGGACCTAACACTGAAGCTTTCTTT.

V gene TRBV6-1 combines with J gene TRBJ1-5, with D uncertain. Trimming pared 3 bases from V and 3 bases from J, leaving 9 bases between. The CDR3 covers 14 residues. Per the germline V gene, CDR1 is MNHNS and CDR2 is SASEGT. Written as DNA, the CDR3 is TGTGCCAGCAGTGATGGAGGTTACAATCAGCCCCAGCATTTT. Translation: CASSDGGYNQPQHF.

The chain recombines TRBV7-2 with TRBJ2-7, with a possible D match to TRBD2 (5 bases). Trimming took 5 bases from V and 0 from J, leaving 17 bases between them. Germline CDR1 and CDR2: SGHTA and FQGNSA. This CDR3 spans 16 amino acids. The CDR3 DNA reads TGTGCCAGCAGCCCCCTGGTGTCGGGGAGCTCCTACGAGCAGTACTTC. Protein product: CASSPLVSGSSYEQYF.

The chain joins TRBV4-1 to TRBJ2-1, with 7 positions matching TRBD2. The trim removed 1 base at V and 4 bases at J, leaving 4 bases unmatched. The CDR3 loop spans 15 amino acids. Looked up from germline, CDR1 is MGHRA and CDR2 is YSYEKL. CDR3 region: CASSQGGLVYNEQFF. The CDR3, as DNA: TGCGCCAGCAGCCAAGGCGGACTAGTGTACAATGAGCAGTTCTTC.

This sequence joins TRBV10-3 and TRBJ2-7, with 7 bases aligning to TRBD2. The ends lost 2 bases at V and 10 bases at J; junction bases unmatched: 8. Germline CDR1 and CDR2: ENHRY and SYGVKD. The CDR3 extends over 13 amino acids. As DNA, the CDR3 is TGTGCCATCAGTGAGACTAGCGCTCCCCTACAGTACGTC. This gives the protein CAISETSAPLQYV.

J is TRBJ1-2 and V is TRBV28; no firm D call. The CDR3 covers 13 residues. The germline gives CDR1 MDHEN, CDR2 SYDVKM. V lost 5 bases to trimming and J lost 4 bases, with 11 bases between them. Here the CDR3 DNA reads TGTGCCAGCAGTCCGGTCTTACCCTATGGCTACACCTTC. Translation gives CASSPVLPYGYTF.

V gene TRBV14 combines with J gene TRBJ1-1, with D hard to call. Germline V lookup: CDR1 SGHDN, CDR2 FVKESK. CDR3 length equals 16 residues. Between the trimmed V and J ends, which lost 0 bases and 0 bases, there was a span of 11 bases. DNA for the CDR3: TGTGCCAGCAGCCAAGATCACGAGGGAATGAACACTGAAGCTTTCTTT. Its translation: CASSQDHEGMNTEAFF.

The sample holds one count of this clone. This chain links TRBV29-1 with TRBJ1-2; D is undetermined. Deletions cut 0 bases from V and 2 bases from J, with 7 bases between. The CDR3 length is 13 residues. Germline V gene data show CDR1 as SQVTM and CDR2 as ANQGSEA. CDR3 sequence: CSVEDPRNYGYTF. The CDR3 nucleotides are TGCAGCGTTGAAGACCCCAGAAACTATGGCTACACCTTC.

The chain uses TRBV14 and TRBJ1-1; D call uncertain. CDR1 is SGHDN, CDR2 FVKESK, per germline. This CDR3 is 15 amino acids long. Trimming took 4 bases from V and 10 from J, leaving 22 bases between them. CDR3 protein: CASSRREITIDGAFF. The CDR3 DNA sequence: TGTGCCAGCAGCCGCCGGGAAATCACTATCGACGGAGCTTTCTTT. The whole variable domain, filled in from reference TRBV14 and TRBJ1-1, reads EAGVTQFPSHSVIEKGQTVTLRCDPISGHDNLYWYRRVMGKEIKFLLHFVKESKQDESGMPNNRFLAERTGGTYSTLKVQPAELEDSGVYFCASSRREITIDGAFFGQGTRLTVV.

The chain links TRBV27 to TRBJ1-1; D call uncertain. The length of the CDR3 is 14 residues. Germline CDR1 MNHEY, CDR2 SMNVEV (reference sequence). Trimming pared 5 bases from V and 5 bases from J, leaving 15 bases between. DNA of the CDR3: TGTGCCAGCAGTCCCCGCGGTGGTAATACTGAAGCTTTCTTT. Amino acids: CASSPRGGNTEAFF.

The CDR3 spells CASSLAGPGDNEQFF. The CDR3 DNA reads as TGTGCCAGCAGCTTGGCAGGGCCGGGCGACAATGAGCAGTTCTTC. V usage is TRBV2 and J usage is TRBJ2-1; D may be TRBD1 (5 bases). This CDR3 is 15 amino acids long. Trimming took off 6 bases at V and 5 bases at J, with 17 bases between the two ends. CDR1 and CDR2 (germline): SNHLY, FYNNEI.

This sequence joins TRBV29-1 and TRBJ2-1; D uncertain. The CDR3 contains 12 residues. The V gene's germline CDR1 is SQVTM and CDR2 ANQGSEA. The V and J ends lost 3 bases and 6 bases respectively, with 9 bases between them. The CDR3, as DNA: TGCAGCGTTGAGGGCCGACCCAATGAGCAGTTCTTC. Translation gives CSVEGRPNEQFF.

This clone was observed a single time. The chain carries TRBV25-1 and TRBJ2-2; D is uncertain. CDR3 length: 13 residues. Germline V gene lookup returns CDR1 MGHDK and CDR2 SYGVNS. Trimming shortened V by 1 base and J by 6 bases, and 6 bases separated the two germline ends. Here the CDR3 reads CASSESRAGELFF. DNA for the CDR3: TGTGCCAGCAGTGAATCACGAGCCGGGGAGCTGTTTTTT.

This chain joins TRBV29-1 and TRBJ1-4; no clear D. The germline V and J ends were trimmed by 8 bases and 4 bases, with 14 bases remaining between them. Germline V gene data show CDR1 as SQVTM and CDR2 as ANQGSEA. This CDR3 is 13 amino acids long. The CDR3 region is CSHPPEGNEKLFF. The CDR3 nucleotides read TGCAGCCACCCACCCGAGGGTAATGAAAAACTGTTTTTT.

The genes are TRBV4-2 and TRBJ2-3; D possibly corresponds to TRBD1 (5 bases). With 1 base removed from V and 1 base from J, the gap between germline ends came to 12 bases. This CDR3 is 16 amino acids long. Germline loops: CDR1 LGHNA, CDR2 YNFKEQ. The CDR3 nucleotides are TGTGCCAGCAGCCAAGTTTCAGGGCTTCGCACAGATACGCAGTATTTT. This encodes CASSQVSGLRTDTQYF.

CDR3 in DNA: TGTGCCAGCAGGAAAGGACTAGCGGAGATCTACGAGCAGTACTTC. This sequence encodes CASRKGLAEIYEQYF. J is TRBJ2-7 and V is TRBV6-6, with 10 bases fitting TRBD2. This CDR3 comprises 15 residues. The trim removed 6 bases at V and 3 bases at J, leaving 8 bases unmatched. Germline values: CDR1 MNHNY, CDR2 SVGAGI (reference sequence).

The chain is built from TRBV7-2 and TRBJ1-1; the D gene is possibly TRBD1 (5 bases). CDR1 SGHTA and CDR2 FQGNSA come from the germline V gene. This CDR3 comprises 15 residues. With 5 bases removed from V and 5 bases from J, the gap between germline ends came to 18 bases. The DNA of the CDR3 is TGTGCCAGCAGCCAACATCTAAGCGGGGGGACTGAAGCTTTCTTT. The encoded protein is CASSQHLSGGTEAFF.